These 17 T cell receptor beta chains were all obtained from the same sample, sequenced in a study of Ad26.COV2.S vaccination and SARS-CoV-2 variants. Regarding treatment: approximately 18 received Ad26.COV2.S at low or high dose, single or two shots; about five received placebo; per-sample allocation not given. At day 63 after the first vaccine or placebo injection, samples were drawn. Generated by immunoSEQ multiplex PCR, the TCRdb table keeps only in-frame clones and is missing some. The sample has hundreds of thousands of clones, roughly 90% seen once. Here the sequenced sample was peripheral blood, taken in a trial of Ad26.COV2.S vaccine versus placebo. The origin of the receptors is a person between 18 and 59 years old who received the Ad26.COV2.S COVID-19 vaccine or a placebo.

A word on this clone: The same CDR3 also results from other DNA sequences found in this sample. This chain connects TRBV12-3 or TRBV12-4 to TRBJ2-1; D is unclear. V lost 5 bases to trimming and J lost 2 bases, with 4 bases between them. The length of the CDR3 is 12 residues. The CDR3 DNA is TGTGCCAGCAGTCCGGCCTACAATGAGCAGTTCTTC. As protein: CASSPAYNEQFF.

This clone was seen once. The chain couples TRBV6-6 to TRBJ2-2; 9 bases agree with TRBD1. The CDR3 is 15 residues long. V was clipped by 5 bases and J by 6 bases; unmatched bases: 7. CDR1 and CDR2 from the germline V gene are MNHNY and SVGAGI (reference sequence). The CDR3 reads CASSTRTGAAGELFF. Written as DNA, the CDR3 is TGTGCCAGCAGTACCCGGACAGGGGCGGCCGGGGAGCTGTTTTTT.

Of note for this clone: Different DNA sequences within this sample yield the same CDR3. The chain couples TRBV2 to TRBJ2-1; no clear D gene. The CDR3 totals 11 residues. Germline V gives CDR1 SNHLY, CDR2 FYNNEI. V gave up 6 bases and J gave up 7 bases, with 7 bases separating them. The DNA of the CDR3 is TGTGCCAGCAGCCCATATAATGAGCAGTTCTTC. Protein sequence: CASSPYNEQFF.

V usage is TRBV16 and J usage is TRBJ2-6; D possibly uses TRBD1 or TRBD2 (6 bases each). The CDR3 has 15 residues. Germline V gene sequence: CDR1 KGHSY, CDR2 FQNENV. With 4 bases removed from V and 3 bases from J, the gap between germline ends came to 10 bases. CDR3 in amino acids: CASSPRGDGANVLTF. The DNA for the CDR3 is TGTGCCAGCAGCCCTAGGGGGGATGGGGCCAACGTCCTGACTTTC.

J is TRBJ1-5 and V is TRBV9, with D hard to call. CDR3 length: 16 residues. CDR1 and CDR2 (germline): SGDLS, YYNGEE. Trimming removed 4 bases from V and 7 bases from J, with 21 bases in between. The CDR3 region is CASSPSSTVMGQPQHF. CDR3 DNA: TGTGCCAGCAGCCCAAGTAGTACCGTGATGGGCCAGCCCCAGCATTTT.

The chain combines TRBV30 with TRBJ1-5, with D tentatively TRBD1 (5 bases). This CDR3 is built from 15 residues. The germline V gene has CDR1 GTSNPN and CDR2 SVGIG (reference sequence). Between the trimmed V and J ends, which lost 2 bases and 2 bases, there was a span of 13 bases. CDR3 sequence (DNA): TGTGCCTGGAGTCCACGGGACGGCGGCAATCAGCCCCAGCATTTT. As protein: CAWSPRDGGNQPQHF.

The V and J genes are TRBV18 and TRBJ2-1, with TRBD2 matching over 8 bases. This CDR3 comprises 14 residues. The germline gives CDR1 KGHSH, CDR2 LQKENI. Trimming cost V 1 base and J 7 bases; bases outside gene matches: 3. The CDR3 protein is CASSPLAGLNEQFF. DNA for the CDR3: TGTGCCAGCTCACCACTAGCGGGATTGAATGAGCAGTTCTTC.

This chain links TRBV3-1 (or the pseudogene TRBV3-2) with TRBJ2-7; D might be TRBD1 (6 bases). Trimming left V 3 bases short and J 0 bases short, with 9 bases between. This CDR3 has 14 residues. Germline-derived CDR1 and CDR2 are LGHDT and YNNKEL (reference sequence). CDR3 residues: CASSQWTDSYEQYF. The CDR3 bases are TGTGCCAGCAGCCAGTGGACAGACTCCTACGAGCAGTACTTC.

The rearrangement links TRBV27 to TRBJ1-1; 10 nucleotides align to TRBD1. CDR3 length equals 13 residues. V lost 4 bases, J lost 4 bases, and 0 bases stayed unmatched. Germline CDR1 reads MNHEY; CDR2 reads SMNVEV (reference sequence). CDR3 in amino acids: CASSWTGGTEAFF. CDR3 nucleotide sequence: TGTGCCAGCAGTTGGACAGGGGGCACTGAAGCTTTCTTT.

The rearrangement uses TRBV18 and TRBJ2-1, with D possibly called TRBD1 or TRBD2 (5 bases each). V was pared by 0 bases and J by 6 bases, with 15 bases between. Germline V gene lookup returns CDR1 KGHSH and CDR2 LQKENI. CDR3 length: 16 residues. The CDR3 protein is CASSPPGTGHGNEQFF. Written as DNA, the CDR3 is TGTGCCAGCTCACCACCCGGGACGGGCCATGGCAATGAGCAGTTCTTC.

The chain recombines TRBV30 with TRBJ1-1; D gene unclear. Trimming removed 2 bases at V and 4 bases at J, with 8 bases between. Germline V lookup: CDR1 GTSNPN, CDR2 SVGIG (reference sequence). The CDR3 runs 12 residues. The CDR3 spells CAWSSLGTEAFF. DNA of the CDR3: TGTGCCTGGAGTTCGCTGGGCACTGAAGCTTTCTTT. Full variable domain (outside the CDR3, taken from reference TRBV30 and TRBJ1-1): SQTIHQWPATLVQPVGSPLSLECTVEGTSNPNLYWYRQAAGRGLQLLFYSVGIGQISSEVPQNLSASRPQDRQFILSSKKLLLSDSGFYLCAWSSLGTEAFFGQGTRLTVV.

This clone has a single count. This chain connects TRBV24-1 to TRBJ1-1; D unresolved. The germline V gene has CDR1 KGHDR and CDR2 SFDVKD. This CDR3 is 13 amino acids long. The germline V and J ends were trimmed by 1 base and 13 bases, with 15 bases remaining between them. CDR3 in amino acids: CATSDFPQDRGFF. The CDR3 DNA reads as TGTGCCACCAGTGATTTCCCCCAGGATCGTGGTTTCTTT.

The V call is TRBV30, the J call TRBJ1-5; tentatively, D is TRBD1 (6 bases). The CDR3 extends over 13 amino acids. CDR1 is GTSNPN and CDR2 is SVGIG in the germline V gene (reference sequence). DNA for the CDR3: TGTGCGTCAGGGGCAGGAGGGCATCAGCCCCAGCATTTT. The encoded protein is CASGAGGHQPQHF.

The gene calls are TRBV19 and TRBJ1-2, with D unclear. Looked up from germline, CDR1 is LNHDA and CDR2 is SQIVND (reference sequence). V lost 7 bases to trimming and J lost 4 bases, with 19 bases between them. The CDR3 sequence is 15 residues long. CDR3 loop: CASTPYTGGSYGYTF. DNA of the CDR3: TGTGCCAGTACCCCCTATACGGGCGGCAGCTATGGCTACACCTTC.

The chain is built from TRBV21-1 and TRBJ2-7; the D call TRBD1 from the table was never checked on the DNA. TRBV21-1 is a listed pseudogene. This CDR3 has 14 residues. The CDR3 sequence is CASSAPGQGYEQYF. The CDR3 DNA reads TGTGCCAGCAGCGCTCCGGGACAGGGCTACGAGCAGTACTTC.

V is TRBV4-3 and J is TRBJ2-1, with D perhaps TRBD2 (6 bases). Germline assignment: CDR1 LGHNA and CDR2 YSLEER. CDR3 length: 14 amino acids. V was shortened by 2 bases and J by 13 bases, with 18 bases between the two germline ends. CDR3 loop: CASSQPGDSREQFF. CDR3 DNA sequence: TGCGCCAGCAGCCAACCGGGGGACTCACGGGAACAGTTCTTC.

The rearrangement links TRBV5-8 to TRBJ2-1, with TRBD2 matching over 11 bases. Trimming at V came to 4 bases and at J to 7 bases, leaving 16 bases not matched to a gene. This CDR3 region has 18 residues. Germline V gene lookup returns CDR1 SGHTS and CDR2 YDEGEE. CDR3 region: CASSGRRVTSGVDNEQFF. CDR3 DNA sequence: TGTGCCAGCAGCGGCAGACGAGTGACTAGCGGGGTGGATAATGAGCAGTTCTTC.